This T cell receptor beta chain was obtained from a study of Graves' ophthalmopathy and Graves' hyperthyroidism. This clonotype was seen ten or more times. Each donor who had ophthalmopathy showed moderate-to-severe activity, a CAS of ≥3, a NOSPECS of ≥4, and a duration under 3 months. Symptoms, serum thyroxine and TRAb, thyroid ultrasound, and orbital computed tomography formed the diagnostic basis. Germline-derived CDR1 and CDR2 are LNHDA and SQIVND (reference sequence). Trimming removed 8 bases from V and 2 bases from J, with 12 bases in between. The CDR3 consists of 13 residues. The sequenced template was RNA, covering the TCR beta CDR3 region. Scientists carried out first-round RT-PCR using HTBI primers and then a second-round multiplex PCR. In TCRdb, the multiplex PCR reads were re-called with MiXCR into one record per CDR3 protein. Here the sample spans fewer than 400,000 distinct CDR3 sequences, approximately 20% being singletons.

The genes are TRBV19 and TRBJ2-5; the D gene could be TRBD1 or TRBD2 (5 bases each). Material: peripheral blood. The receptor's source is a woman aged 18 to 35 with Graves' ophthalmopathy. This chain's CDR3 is CASGRDLQETQYF. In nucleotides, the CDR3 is TGTGCCAGTGGCCGGGACCTACAAGAGACCCAGTACTTC.